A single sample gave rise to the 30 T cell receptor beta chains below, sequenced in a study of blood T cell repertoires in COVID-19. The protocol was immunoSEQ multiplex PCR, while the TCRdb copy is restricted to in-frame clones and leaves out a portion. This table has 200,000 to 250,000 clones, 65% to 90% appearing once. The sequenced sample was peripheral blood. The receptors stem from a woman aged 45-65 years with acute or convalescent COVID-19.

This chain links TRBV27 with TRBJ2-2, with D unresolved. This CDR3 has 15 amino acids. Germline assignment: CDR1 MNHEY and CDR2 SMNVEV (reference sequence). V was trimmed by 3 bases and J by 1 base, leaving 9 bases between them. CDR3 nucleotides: TGTGCCAGCAGTTTCGGCCAGGAGAACACCGGGGAGCTGTTTTTT. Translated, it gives CASSFGQENTGELFF.

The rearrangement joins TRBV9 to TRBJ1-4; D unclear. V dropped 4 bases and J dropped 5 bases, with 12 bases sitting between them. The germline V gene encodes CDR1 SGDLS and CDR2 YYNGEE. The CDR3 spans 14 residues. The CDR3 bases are TGTGCCAGCAGCCCAGGACTGGAAAATGAAAAACTGTTTTTT. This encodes CASSPGLENEKLFF.

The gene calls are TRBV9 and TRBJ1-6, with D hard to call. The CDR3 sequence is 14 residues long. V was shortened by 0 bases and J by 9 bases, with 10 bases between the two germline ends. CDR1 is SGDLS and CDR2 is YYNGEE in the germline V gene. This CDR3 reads CASSVAIGRSPLHF. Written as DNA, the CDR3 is TGTGCCAGCAGCGTAGCCATTGGGCGTTCACCCCTCCACTTT.

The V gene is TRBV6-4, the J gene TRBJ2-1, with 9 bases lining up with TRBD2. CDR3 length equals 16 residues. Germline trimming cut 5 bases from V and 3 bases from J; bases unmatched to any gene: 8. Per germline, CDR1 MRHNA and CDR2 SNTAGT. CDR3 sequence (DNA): TGTGCCAGCAGTTCCAGAGGTAGCGGGAGCTACAATGAGCAGTTCTTC. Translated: CASSSRGSGSYNEQFF.

CDR3 bases: TGTGCCAGCACCGTCAATAGCGGGAGGGCAGATACGCAGTATTTT. Its protein is CASTVNSGRADTQYF. The chain has TRBV5-4 and TRBJ2-3; 11 nucleotides align to TRBD2. Germline CDR1 SGHNT, CDR2 YYREEE (reference sequence). V lost 6 bases to trimming and J lost 4 bases; unmatched junction nucleotides: 7. The CDR3 runs 15 residues.

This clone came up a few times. The CDR3 nucleotides are TGTGCCAGTCATCCCGCGACAGGGCGGACTGAAGCTTTCTTT. Translation gives CASHPATGRTEAFF. The rearrangement uses TRBV19 and TRBJ1-1; TRBD1 matches 7 bases. Trimming at V came to 8 bases and at J to 5 bases, leaving 11 bases not matched to a gene. CDR1 and CDR2 (germline): LNHDA, SQIVND (reference sequence). This CDR3 has 14 residues.

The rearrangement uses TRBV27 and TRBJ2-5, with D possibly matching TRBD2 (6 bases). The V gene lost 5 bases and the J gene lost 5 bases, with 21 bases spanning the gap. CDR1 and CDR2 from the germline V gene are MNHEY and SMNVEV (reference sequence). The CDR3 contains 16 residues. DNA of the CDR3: TGTGCCAGCAGTACCACCCTAGCGACCTACGGGGAGACCCAGTACTTC. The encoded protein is CASSTTLATYGETQYF.

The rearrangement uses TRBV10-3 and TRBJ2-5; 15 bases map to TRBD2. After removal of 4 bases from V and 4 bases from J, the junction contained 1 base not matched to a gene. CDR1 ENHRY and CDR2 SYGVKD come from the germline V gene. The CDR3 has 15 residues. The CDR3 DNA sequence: TGTGCCATCAGTGTGGGACTAGCGGGGGGAGAGACCCAGTACTTC. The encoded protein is CAISVGLAGGETQYF.

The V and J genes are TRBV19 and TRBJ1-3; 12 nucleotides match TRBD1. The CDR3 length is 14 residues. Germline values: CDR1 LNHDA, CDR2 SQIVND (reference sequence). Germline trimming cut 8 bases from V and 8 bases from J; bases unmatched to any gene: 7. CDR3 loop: CASCPGQGAYTIYF. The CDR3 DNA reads TGTGCCAGTTGTCCGGGACAGGGGGCCTACACCATATATTTT.

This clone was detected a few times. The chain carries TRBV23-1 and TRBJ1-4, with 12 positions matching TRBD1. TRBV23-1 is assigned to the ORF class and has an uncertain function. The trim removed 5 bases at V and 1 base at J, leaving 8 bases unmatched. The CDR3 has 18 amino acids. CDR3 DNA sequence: TGCGCCAGCAGTATCGGGACAGGGGGCCTCGGAACTAATGAAAAACTGTTTTTT. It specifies CASSIGTGGLGTNEKLFF.

Written as DNA, the CDR3 is TGTGCCATCAGAAACAGGGTACAACGCACAGATACGCAGTATTTT. This gives the protein CAIRNRVQRTDTQYF. The rearrangement uses TRBV10-3 and TRBJ2-3, with D perhaps matching TRBD1 (6 bases). The CDR3 contains 15 residues. The V and J ends lost 6 bases and 1 base respectively, with 14 bases between them. The germline gives CDR1 ENHRY, CDR2 SYGVKD.

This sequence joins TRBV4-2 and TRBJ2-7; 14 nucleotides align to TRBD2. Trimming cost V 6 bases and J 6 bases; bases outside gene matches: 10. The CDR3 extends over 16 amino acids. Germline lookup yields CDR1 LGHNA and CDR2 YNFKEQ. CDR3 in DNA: TGTGCCAGCAGTCAGGGCGTGGGACTAGCGGGGGTCGAGCAGTACTTC. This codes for CASSQGVGLAGVEQYF.

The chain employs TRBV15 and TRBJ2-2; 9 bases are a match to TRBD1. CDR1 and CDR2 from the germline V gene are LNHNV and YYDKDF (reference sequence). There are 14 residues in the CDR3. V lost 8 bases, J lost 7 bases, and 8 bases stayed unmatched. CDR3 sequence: CATETGGFIGELFF. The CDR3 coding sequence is TGTGCCACCGAGACAGGGGGATTTATCGGGGAGCTGTTTTTT.

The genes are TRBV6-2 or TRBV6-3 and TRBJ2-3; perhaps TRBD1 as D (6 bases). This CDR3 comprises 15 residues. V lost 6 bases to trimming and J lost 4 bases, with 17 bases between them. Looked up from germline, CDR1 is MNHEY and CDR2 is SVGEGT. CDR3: CASSPMTGLPDTQYF. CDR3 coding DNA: TGTGCCAGCAGCCCCATGACAGGTCTTCCAGATACGCAGTATTTT.

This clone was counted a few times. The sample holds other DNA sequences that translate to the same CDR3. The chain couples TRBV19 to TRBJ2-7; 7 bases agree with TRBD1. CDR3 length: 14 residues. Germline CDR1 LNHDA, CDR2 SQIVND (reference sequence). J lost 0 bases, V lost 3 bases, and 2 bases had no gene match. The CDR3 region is CASSIAGGSYEQYF. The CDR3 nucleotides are TGTGCCAGTAGTATCGCAGGGGGCTCCTACGAGCAGTACTTC.

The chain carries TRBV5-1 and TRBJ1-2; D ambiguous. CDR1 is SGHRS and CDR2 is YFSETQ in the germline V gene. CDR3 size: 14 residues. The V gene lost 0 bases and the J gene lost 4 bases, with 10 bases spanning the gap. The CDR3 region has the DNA TGCGCCAGCAGCTTGGAGGGAGGACCCTATGGCTACACCTTC. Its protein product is CASSLEGGPYGYTF.

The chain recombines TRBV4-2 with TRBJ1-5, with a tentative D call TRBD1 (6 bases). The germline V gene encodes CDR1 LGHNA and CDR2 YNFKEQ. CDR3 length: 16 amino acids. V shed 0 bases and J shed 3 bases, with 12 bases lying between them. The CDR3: CASSQDLQGLNQPQHF. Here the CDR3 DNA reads TGTGCCAGCAGCCAAGATCTACAGGGTCTCAATCAGCCCCAGCATTTT.

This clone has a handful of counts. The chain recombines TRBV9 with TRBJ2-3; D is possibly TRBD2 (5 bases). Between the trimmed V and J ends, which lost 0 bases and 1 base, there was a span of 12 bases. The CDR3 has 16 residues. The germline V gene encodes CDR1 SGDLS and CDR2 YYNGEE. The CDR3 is CASSVGPSLRTDTQYF. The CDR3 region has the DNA TGTGCCAGCAGCGTAGGCCCTAGCCTTCGCACAGATACGCAGTATTTT. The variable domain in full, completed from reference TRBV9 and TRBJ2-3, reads DSGVTQTPKHLITATGQRVTLRCSPRSGDLSVYWYQQSLDQGLQFLIQYYNGEERAKGNILERFSAQQFPDLHSELNLSSLELGDSALYFCASSVGPSLRTDTQYFGPGTRLTVL.

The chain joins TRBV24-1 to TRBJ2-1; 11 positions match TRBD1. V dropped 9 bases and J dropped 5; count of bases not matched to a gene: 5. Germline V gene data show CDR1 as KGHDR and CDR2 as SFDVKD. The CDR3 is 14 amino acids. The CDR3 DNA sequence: TGTGCCACCGCGGACAGGGGGCCCAACAATGAGCAGTTCTTC. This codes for CATADRGPNNEQFF.

The CDR3 region is CAWSGRGGPTDTQYF. As DNA, the CDR3 is TGTGCCTGGAGTGGGCGGGGGGGGCCCACAGATACGCAGTATTTT. The chain carries TRBV30 and TRBJ2-3; TRBD2 agrees at 9 bases. The CDR3 runs 15 residues. The V segment lost 1 base and the J segment 2 bases; nucleotides outside the gene matches: 4. The germline CDR1 and CDR2 sequences are GTSNPN and SVGIG (reference sequence).

CDR3 DNA sequence: TGTGCCAGCAGTTTATTCGGCGACGGGAACCCCAATGAGCAGTTCTTC. It yields the protein CASSLFGDGNPNEQFF. J is TRBJ2-1 and V is TRBV27; a weak D match, TRBD2 (5 bases). V was shortened by 1 base and J by 6 bases, with 16 bases between the two germline ends. The CDR3 has 16 amino acids. Germline V gene lookup returns CDR1 MNHEY and CDR2 SMNVEV (reference sequence).

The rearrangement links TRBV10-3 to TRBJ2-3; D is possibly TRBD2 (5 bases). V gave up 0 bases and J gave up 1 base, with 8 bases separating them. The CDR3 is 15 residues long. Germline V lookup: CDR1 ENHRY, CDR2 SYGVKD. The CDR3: CAISESWGGTDTQYF. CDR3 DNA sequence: TGTGCCATCAGTGAGTCTTGGGGAGGCACAGATACGCAGTATTTT.

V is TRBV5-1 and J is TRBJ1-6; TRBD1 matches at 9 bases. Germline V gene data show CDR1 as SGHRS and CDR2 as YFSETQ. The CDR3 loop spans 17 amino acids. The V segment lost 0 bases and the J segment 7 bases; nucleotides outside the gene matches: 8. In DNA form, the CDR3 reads TGCGCCAGCAGCTTGGCCTTGGGACAGGGACTAAATTCACCCCTCCACTTT. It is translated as CASSLALGQGLNSPLHF. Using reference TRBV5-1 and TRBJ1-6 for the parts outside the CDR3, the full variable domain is KAGVTQTPRYLIKTRGQQVTLSCSPISGHRSVSWYQQTPGQGLQFLFEYFSETQRNKGNFPGRFSGRQFSNSRSEMNVSTLELGDSALYLCASSLALGQGLNSPLHFGNGTRLTVT.

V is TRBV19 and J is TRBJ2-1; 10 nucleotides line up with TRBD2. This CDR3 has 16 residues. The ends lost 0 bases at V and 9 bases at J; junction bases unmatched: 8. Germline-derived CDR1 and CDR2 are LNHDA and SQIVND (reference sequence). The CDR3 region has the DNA TGTGCCAGTAGTATAGATGCGGGACTAGCGACCCTTGAGCAGTTCTTC. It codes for CASSIDAGLATLEQFF.

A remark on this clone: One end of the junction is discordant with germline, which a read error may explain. Written as DNA, the CDR3 is TGTGCCAGCAGCAAAGACAGGGGGGTTGAAGCTTTCTTT. Its translation: CASSKDRGVEAFF. This rearrangement joins TRBV4-2 to TRBJ1-1; TRBD1 matches at 9 bases. This CDR3 has 13 amino acids. Germline lookup yields CDR1 LGHNA and CDR2 YNFKEQ.

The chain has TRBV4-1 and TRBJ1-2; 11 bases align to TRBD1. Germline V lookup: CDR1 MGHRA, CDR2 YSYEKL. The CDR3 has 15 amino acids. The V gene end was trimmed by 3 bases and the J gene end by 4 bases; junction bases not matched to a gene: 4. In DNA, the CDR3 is TGCGCCAGCAGCCAGCCCGGGACAGGGGGCTATGGCTACACCTTC. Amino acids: CASSQPGTGGYGYTF.

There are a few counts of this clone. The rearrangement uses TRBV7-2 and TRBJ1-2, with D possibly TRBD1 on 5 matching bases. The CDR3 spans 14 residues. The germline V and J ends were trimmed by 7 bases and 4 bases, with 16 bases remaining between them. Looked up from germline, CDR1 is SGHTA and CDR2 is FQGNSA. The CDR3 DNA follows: TGTGCCAGCAACAAAGACAGCCGCTCCTATGGCTACACCTTC. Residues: CASNKDSRSYGYTF.

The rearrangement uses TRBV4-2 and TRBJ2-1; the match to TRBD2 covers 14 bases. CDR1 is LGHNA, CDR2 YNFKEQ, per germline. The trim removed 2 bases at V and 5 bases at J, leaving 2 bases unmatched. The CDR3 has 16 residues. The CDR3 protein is CASSQRLAGGDNEQFF. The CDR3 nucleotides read TGTGCCAGCAGCCAACGACTAGCGGGAGGGGACAATGAGCAGTTCTTC.

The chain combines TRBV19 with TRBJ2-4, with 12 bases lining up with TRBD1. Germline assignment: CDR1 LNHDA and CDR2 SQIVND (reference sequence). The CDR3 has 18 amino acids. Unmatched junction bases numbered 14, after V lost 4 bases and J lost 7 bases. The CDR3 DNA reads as TGTGCCAGTAGTACAACCGGGACAGGGGGCGCCTCGGCGAACATTCAGTACTTC. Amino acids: CASSTTGTGGASANIQYF.

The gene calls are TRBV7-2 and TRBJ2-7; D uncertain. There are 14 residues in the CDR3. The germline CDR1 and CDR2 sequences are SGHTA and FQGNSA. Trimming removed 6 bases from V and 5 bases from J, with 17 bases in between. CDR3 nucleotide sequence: TGTGCCAGCAGTTTATTAGCTTTGTCGGACGAGCAGTACTTC. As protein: CASSLLALSDEQYF.